The rows below give T cell receptor beta chains drawn from one sample of a study of blood T cell repertoires in COVID-19. The table came from immunoSEQ multiplex PCR; TCRdb's copy has only in-frame clones and leaves some out. The sample lists about 69,000 clones; about 85% were seen once. The sequenced material came from peripheral blood. Every receptor here comes from an elderly man with acute or convalescent COVID-19. CDR3s include the opening cysteine and the closing phenylalanine or tryptophan. The order of the fields is D gene, J gene, clone size, V gene, CDR3 protein, CDR3 DNA. The D gene is left open where the match is weak. Only part of the rows carry a size: once, few, many, or a class if the clone is expanded.

d_call: .
j_call: TRBJ1-1
clone_size: .
v_call: TRBV20-1
cdr3_aa: CSAPTAAEAFF
cdr3_nt: TGCAGTGCCCCTACCGCGGCCGAAGCTTTCTTT

d_call: .
j_call: TRBJ1-4
clone_size: .
v_call: TRBV30
cdr3_aa: CAWSEGNGGGGEKLFF
cdr3_nt: TGTGCCTGGAGTGAGGGGAATGGGGGCGGGGGTGAAAAACTGTTTTTT

d_call: TRBD1
j_call: TRBJ2-7
clone_size: few
v_call: TRBV5-1
cdr3_aa: CASSWKTSGTGLTYEQYF
cdr3_nt: TGCGCCAGCAGCTGGAAAACGTCCGGGACAGGGTTAACCTACGAGCAGTACTTC

d_call: TRBD2
j_call: TRBJ2-1
clone_size: .
v_call: TRBV4-3
cdr3_aa: CASSQRAGTSGINEQFF
cdr3_nt: TGCGCCAGCAGCCAACGGGCTGGGACTAGCGGGATCAATGAGCAGTTCTTC

d_call: .
j_call: TRBJ1-2
clone_size: .
v_call: TRBV5-4
cdr3_aa: CASSLSWTPRDGYTF
cdr3_nt: TGTGCCAGCAGCTTGAGCTGGACACCCCGAGATGGCTACACCTTC

d_call: TRBD2
j_call: TRBJ2-4
clone_size: .
v_call: TRBV19
cdr3_aa: CASHSGRGNIQYF
cdr3_nt: TGTGCCAGTCATAGCGGGAGGGGAAACATTCAGTACTTC

d_call: .
j_call: TRBJ1-5
clone_size: .
v_call: TRBV7-2
cdr3_aa: CASSLNQQPQHF
cdr3_nt: TGTGCCAGCAGCTTAAATCAGCAGCCCCAGCATTTT

d_call: .
j_call: TRBJ1-6
clone_size: .
v_call: TRBV7-8
cdr3_aa: CASSEKRVVSPLHF
cdr3_nt: TGTGCCAGCAGCGAAAAACGGGTTGTCTCACCCCTCCACTTT

d_call: TRBD2
j_call: TRBJ2-7
clone_size: .
v_call: TRBV9
cdr3_aa: CASSPRASGTTSYEQYF
cdr3_nt: TGTGCCAGCAGCCCGCGGGCTAGCGGGACCACCTCCTACGAGCAGTACTTC

d_call: .
j_call: TRBJ1-1
clone_size: .
v_call: TRBV25-1
cdr3_aa: CASSENRDYSEAFF
cdr3_nt: TGTGCCAGCAGCGAAAACCGGGACTACAGTGAAGCTTTCTTT

d_call: .
j_call: TRBJ2-6
clone_size: .
v_call: TRBV6-1
cdr3_aa: CASSEGGSGANVLTF
cdr3_nt: TGTGCCAGCAGTGAAGGAGGGTCCGGGGCCAACGTCCTGACTTTC

d_call: .
j_call: TRBJ1-3
clone_size: .
v_call: TRBV18
cdr3_aa: CASSQTTSGNTIYF
cdr3_nt: TGTGCCAGCTCACAGACAACCTCTGGAAACACCATATATTTT

d_call: .
j_call: TRBJ1-1
clone_size: .
v_call: TRBV6-5
cdr3_aa: CASSYLQGDRTEAFF
cdr3_nt: TGTGCCAGCAGTTACCTCCAGGGTGATAGGACTGAAGCTTTCTTT

d_call: TRBD1
j_call: TRBJ1-1
clone_size: .
v_call: TRBV6-5
cdr3_aa: CASSSPRTGNTEAFF
cdr3_nt: TGTGCCAGCAGTTCCCCACGGACAGGGAACACTGAAGCTTTCTTT

d_call: .
j_call: TRBJ2-2
clone_size: .
v_call: TRBV9
cdr3_aa: CASSVSGSTGELFF
cdr3_nt: TGTGCCAGCAGCGTTAGCGGTAGCACCGGGGAGCTGTTTTTT

d_call: .
j_call: TRBJ1-4
clone_size: .
v_call: TRBV6-6
cdr3_aa: CASSPRGREAMSEKLFF
cdr3_nt: TGTGCCAGCAGTCCCCGCGGGAGGGAAGCCATGAGTGAAAAACTGTTTTTT

d_call: .
j_call: TRBJ1-2
clone_size: .
v_call: TRBV27
cdr3_aa: CASSLKGGGAGYTF
cdr3_nt: TGTGCCAGCAGTTTAAAAGGGGGGGGCGCAGGCTACACCTTC

d_call: TRBD2
j_call: TRBJ2-2
clone_size: .
v_call: TRBV5-5
cdr3_aa: CASSWDLAGISTGELFF
cdr3_nt: TGTGCCAGCAGTTGGGACCTAGCGGGGATTAGTACCGGGGAGCTGTTTTTT

d_call: TRBD1
j_call: TRBJ1-2
clone_size: .
v_call: TRBV6-5
cdr3_aa: CASRDGGQGYGYTF
cdr3_nt: TGTGCCAGCAGGGATGGAGGACAGGGCTATGGCTACACCTTC

d_call: .
j_call: TRBJ1-2
clone_size: .
v_call: TRBV19
cdr3_aa: CASSVKGHGYTF
cdr3_nt: TGTGCCAGTAGTGTAAAGGGGCATGGCTACACCTTC

d_call: TRBD2
j_call: TRBJ2-1
clone_size: .
v_call: TRBV7-7
cdr3_aa: CASSNLAGGPWNEQFF
cdr3_nt: TGTGCCAGCAGCAACTTAGCGGGAGGGCCGTGGAATGAGCAGTTCTTC

d_call: .
j_call: TRBJ1-1
clone_size: few
v_call: TRBV18
cdr3_aa: CASSLFSGDLNTEAFF
cdr3_nt: TGTGCCAGCTCACTTTTTTCAGGGGACCTGAACACTGAAGCTTTCTTT

d_call: .
j_call: TRBJ1-2
clone_size: .
v_call: TRBV10-2
cdr3_aa: CASSPDRANYGYTF
cdr3_nt: TGCGCCAGCAGTCCGGACAGAGCTAACTATGGCTACACCTTC

d_call: .
j_call: TRBJ2-1
clone_size: .
v_call: TRBV7-6
cdr3_aa: CASRTGGGPNYNEQFF
cdr3_nt: TGTGCCAGCAGGACTGGCGGAGGGCCCAATTACAATGAGCAGTTCTTC

d_call: .
j_call: TRBJ2-3
clone_size: .
v_call: TRBV6-6
cdr3_aa: CASTRWGVGSSTQYF
cdr3_nt: TGTGCCAGCACCAGGTGGGGTGTCGGGAGTTCCACGCAGTATTTT

d_call: .
j_call: TRBJ1-1
clone_size: .
v_call: TRBV4-2
cdr3_aa: CASSQVKGSGATEAFF
cdr3_nt: TGTGCCAGCAGCCAAGTGAAGGGGTCAGGGGCCACTGAAGCTTTCTTT

d_call: .
j_call: TRBJ1-5
clone_size: .
v_call: TRBV6-5
cdr3_aa: CASRETVLQSQHF
cdr3_nt: TGTGCCAGCAGAGAGACAGTTCTCCAGTCCCAGCATTTT

d_call: .
j_call: TRBJ2-7
clone_size: .
v_call: TRBV9
cdr3_aa: CASSVETSSYEQYF
cdr3_nt: TGTGCCAGCAGCGTAGAAACAAGTTCCTACGAGCAGTACTTC

d_call: TRBD1
j_call: TRBJ1-1
clone_size: .
v_call: TRBV5-6
cdr3_aa: CASSPNPGDRRNTEAFF
cdr3_nt: TGTGCCAGCAGCCCGAACCCCGGGGACAGGCGGAACACTGAAGCTTTCTTT

d_call: .
j_call: TRBJ1-2
clone_size: .
v_call: TRBV29-1
cdr3_aa: CSVVPFGGTGYTF
cdr3_nt: TGCAGCGTTGTACCTTTCGGGGGTACTGGCTACACCTTC

d_call: TRBD1
j_call: TRBJ2-3
clone_size: once
v_call: TRBV29-1
cdr3_aa: CSAGGTGGTDTQYF
cdr3_nt: TGCAGCGCCGGCGGGACAGGGGGCACAGATACGCAGTATTTT

d_call: TRBD1
j_call: TRBJ2-2
clone_size: .
v_call: TRBV18
cdr3_aa: CASSPSGTGDTGELFF
cdr3_nt: TGTGCCAGCTCACCATCCGGGACAGGGGACACCGGGGAGCTGTTTTTT

d_call: .
j_call: TRBJ1-6
clone_size: .
v_call: TRBV11-2
cdr3_aa: CASSSFGVLSSYNSPLHF
cdr3_nt: TGTGCCAGCAGCTCATTCGGGGTCCTGAGCTCCTATAATTCACCCCTCCACTTT

d_call: TRBD2
j_call: TRBJ2-7
clone_size: .
v_call: TRBV6-5
cdr3_aa: CASKLAGGTSYEQYF
cdr3_nt: TGTGCCAGCAAACTAGCGGGAGGGACCTCCTACGAGCAGTACTTC

d_call: .
j_call: TRBJ2-1
clone_size: .
v_call: TRBV5-6
cdr3_aa: CASSLLRAGLQFF
cdr3_nt: TGTGCCAGCAGCTTGTTGAGGGCAGGATTGCAGTTCTTC

d_call: TRBD1
j_call: TRBJ1-2
clone_size: .
v_call: TRBV5-6
cdr3_aa: CASSSLDRAVGYTF
cdr3_nt: TGTGCCAGCAGCTCCTTGGACAGGGCAGTAGGCTACACCTTC

d_call: TRBD1
j_call: TRBJ1-1
clone_size: few
v_call: TRBV5-8
cdr3_aa: CASSSDRGQGRTEAFF
cdr3_nt: TGTGCCAGCAGCTCAGACAGGGGGCAAGGTAGGACTGAAGCTTTCTTT

d_call: TRBD2
j_call: TRBJ2-3
clone_size: once
v_call: TRBV11-1
cdr3_aa: CASSSGGLTQYF
cdr3_nt: TGTGCCAGCAGCTCGGGAGGTCTTACGCAGTATTTT

d_call: .
j_call: TRBJ1-2
clone_size: .
v_call: TRBV12-3/TRBV12-4
cdr3_aa: CASSRSAGQPYTF
cdr3_nt: TGTGCCAGCAGCCGCTCGGCGGGCCAGCCCTACACCTTC

d_call: TRBD1
j_call: TRBJ1-6
clone_size: .
v_call: TRBV10-3
cdr3_aa: CAISVGTENSPLHF
cdr3_nt: TGTGCCATCAGTGTTGGGACAGAAAATTCACCCCTCCACTTT